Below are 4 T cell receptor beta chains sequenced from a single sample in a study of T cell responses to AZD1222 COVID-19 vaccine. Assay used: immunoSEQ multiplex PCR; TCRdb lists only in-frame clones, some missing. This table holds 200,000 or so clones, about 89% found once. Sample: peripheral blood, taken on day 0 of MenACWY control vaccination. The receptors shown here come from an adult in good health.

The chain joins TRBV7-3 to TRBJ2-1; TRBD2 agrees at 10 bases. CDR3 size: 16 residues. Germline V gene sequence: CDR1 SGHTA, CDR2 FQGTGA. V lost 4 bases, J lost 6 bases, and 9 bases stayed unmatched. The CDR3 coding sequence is TGTGCCAGCAGCTCCACTAGCGGGATTGCATTCAATGAGCAGTTCTTC. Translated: CASSSTSGIAFNEQFF.

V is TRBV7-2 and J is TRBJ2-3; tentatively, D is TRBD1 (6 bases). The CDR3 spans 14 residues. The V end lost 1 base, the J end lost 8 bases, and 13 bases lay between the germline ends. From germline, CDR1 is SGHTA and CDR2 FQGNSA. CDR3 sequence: CASSLEDSLFTQYF. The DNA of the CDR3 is TGTGCCAGCAGCTTAGAGGACAGTCTGTTTACGCAGTATTTT.

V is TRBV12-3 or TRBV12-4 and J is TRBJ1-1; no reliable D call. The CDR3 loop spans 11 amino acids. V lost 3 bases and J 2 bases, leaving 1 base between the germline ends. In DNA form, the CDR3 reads TGTGCCAGCAGTTTTAACACTGAAGCTTTCTTT. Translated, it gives CASSFNTEAFF.

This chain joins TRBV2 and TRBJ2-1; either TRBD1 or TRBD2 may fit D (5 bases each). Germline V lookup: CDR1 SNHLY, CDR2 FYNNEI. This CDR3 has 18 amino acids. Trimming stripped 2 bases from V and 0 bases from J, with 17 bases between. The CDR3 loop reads CASSELRDPASSYNEQFF. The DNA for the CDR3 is TGTGCCAGCAGTGAACTCCGGGACCCCGCGAGCTCCTACAATGAGCAGTTCTTC.